This T cell receptor (beta chain) is from a study of cytomegalovirus exposure and HLA in healthy donors. The CDR3 length is 18 residues. With 4 bases clipped from V and 3 bases from J, the junction kept 9 bases outside the gene matches. In germline, CDR1 is SGHDN, CDR2 FVKESK. Study-wide results and caveats: Judged likely to be a sequencing artifact was a cluster of highly shared sequence variants. As a later analysis showed, several of the most significant clusters appeared to be linked to common viral pathogens.

These donors, healthy bone marrow donors, were studied. PCR used 60 Vbeta primers and 13 Jbeta primers. Data came from immunoSEQ multiplex PCR; TCRdb stores just in-frame clones and leaves some out. The sample yields more than 110,000 clones, of which the top ten take up under 3.5%. A note on this clone: Its specificity is unknown.

V usage is TRBV14 and J usage is TRBJ2-1; 13 positions match TRBD2. The material sequenced was PBMCs. The sequence derives from a man aged 40-49 years in good health and CMV-seronegative. The CDR3 region has the DNA TGTGCCAGCAGCCTTAGGACTAGCGGGGGCTTTTACTACAATGAGCAGTTCTTC. This encodes CASSLRTSGGFYYNEQFF.